Below, one TCR beta chain is given with its context. Germline V gene data show CDR1 as SQVTM and CDR2 as ANQGSEA. After removal of 8 bases from V and 7 bases from J, the junction contained 10 bases not matched to a gene. This CDR3 spans 13 amino acids. The primer mix had 60 Vbeta and 13 Jbeta primers. Repertoires were generated with immunoSEQ multiplex PCR, while TCRdb's copy carries only in-frame clones and drops some. The data show around 170,000 clones, with 80% seen just once and roughly 6% held by the top ten. This sample was included in a study of cytomegalovirus exposure and HLA in healthy donors. Across the study: Within an early data release were 80 million to 90 million unique TCRs drawn from HLA-typed donors.

Input material: PBMCs. V gene TRBV29-1 combines with J gene TRBJ1-2, with TRBD1 matching over 10 bases. This TCR came from a man aged 40-55 years in good health and CMV-seropositive. The CDR3 DNA reads as TGCAGCTCCCGGGACAGGGGTTCCCCTGGCTACACCTTC. Translated: CSSRDRGSPGYTF.